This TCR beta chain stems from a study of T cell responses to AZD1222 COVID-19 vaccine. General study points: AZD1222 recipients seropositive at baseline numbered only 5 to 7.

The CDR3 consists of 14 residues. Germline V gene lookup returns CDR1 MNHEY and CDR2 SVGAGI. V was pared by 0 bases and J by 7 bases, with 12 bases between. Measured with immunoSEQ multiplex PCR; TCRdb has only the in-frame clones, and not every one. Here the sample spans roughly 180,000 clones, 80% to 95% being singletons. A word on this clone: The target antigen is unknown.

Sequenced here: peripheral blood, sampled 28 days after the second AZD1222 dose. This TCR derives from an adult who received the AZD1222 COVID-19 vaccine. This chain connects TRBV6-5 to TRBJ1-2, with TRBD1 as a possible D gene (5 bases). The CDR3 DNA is TGTGCCAGCAGTTACTCGGGACCTGACTCTGGCTACACCTTC. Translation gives CASSYSGPDSGYTF.